This T cell receptor (beta chain) was identified in a study of graft-versus-host responses after intestinal transplantation. Study at large: Anti-thymocyte globulin induction preceded approximately three years of tacrolimus and steroid maintenance in all recipients. General study points: Early post-transplant HvG declines were associated with peak circulating GvH clone levels.

Regarding this clone: Its specificity is unknown.

Generated by immunoSEQ multiplex PCR, the TCRdb table keeps only in-frame clones and is missing some. This sample has over 85,000 clones, with about 94% found just once. The source is a human donor who was the organ donor for an intestinal transplant. The specimen was unstimulated CD4+ T cells sorted from spleen or lymph node cells, collected before transplant.

The CDR3 here is CASSRTGGSYGYTF. In DNA form, the CDR3 reads TGTGCCAGCAGCCGGACAGGGGGCAGCTATGGCTACACCTTC. The chain combines TRBV6-5 with TRBJ1-2, with 11 bases that match TRBD1. CDR3 length equals 14 residues. Germline V gene lookup returns CDR1 MNHEY and CDR2 SVGAGI. Trimming removed 6 bases from V and 4 bases from J; junction bases left unmatched: 4.